The present TCR beta chain was sequenced within a study of cytomegalovirus exposure and HLA in healthy donors (dated by TCRdb to about 2017). Describing the broader study: An earlier analysis of some 620 of the donors reported about 280 Gb of sequence data and 117 million unique TCR beta sequences obtained from roughly 180 million T cells. Class I and class II HLA loci were covered by the typing at four-digit resolution. The study profiled the T cell repertoires of 500 to 800 subjects by immunosequencing and related them to cytomegalovirus serostatus. Rather than using new phenotypic data, the later analysis identified candidate immune exposures from TCR beta sequences and from how often those sequences occurred across donors. In a later analysis, previously published TCR beta repertoires from 550 to 700 donors were re-analyzed and high-resolution HLA genotyping was added so that TCR occurrence patterns could be studied. An early release that covered some 630 HLA-typed donors contained around 330 gigabases of sequencing data and 70 million to 100 million unique TCR sequences. Every discovery cohort repertoire had been produced on one sequencing platform. To decide whether each TCR beta V gene segment behaved as functional or pseudogenic, an earlier analysis of nearly 600 of the donors relied on high-throughput TCR beta sequencing. The study aimed to test whether cataloging public T cell receptors could reveal signatures of past pathogen exposure. The study combined high-throughput TCR immunosequencing, statistical association of individual TCRs with disease status, and machine learning to predict cytomegalovirus infection status. Among 398 genotyped donors of the cohort, an average of approximately 240,000 unique TCR beta nucleotide sequences were sequenced per donor, 15% to 20% of them non-productive. Of the 300 to 450 genotyped donors, around 81% fell in the genetic ancestry cluster associated with self-reported Caucasian donors. Besides the first cohort of around 700 subjects, a separate validation cohort made up of over 95 different subjects was used. The number of typed donors differed by locus: about 620-640 for A, B, C, DRB1 and DQB1; 522 for DQA1; some 590 for DPA1; and about 470 for DPB1. A later genetic analysis took genome-wide SNP genotypes for 398 of the 666 donors and used that subset as a discovery cohort. Alongside the repertoire data, information on donor age, sex, ethnicity and CMV serostatus was compiled. Several DR-DQ haplotypes were treated as single units for association and clustering because of strong linkage in the cohort. General findings and caveats noted by the study authors: HLA typing was unavailable for some donors at each locus, so association tests used only the typed subset. Most CMV-associated TCR beta chains appeared to be HLA-restricted in a later analysis, and the HLA associations seemed to be driven largely by CMV exposure. According to a later analysis, TCR association rates differed among HLA loci, with DRB1 alleles showing the most associated TCRs and HLA-C alleles showing the fewest. A few of the identified cytomegalovirus-associated TCR beta chains were confirmed in vitro to be specific for cytomegalovirus antigens. The study gave a list of about 160 TCR beta chains associated with cytomegalovirus. A cluster of highly shared sequence variants was judged likely to be a technical artifact of the sequencing pipeline. Because the 87-base-pair reads could not distinguish some IMGT-functional V segments, including TRBV6-2 and TRBV6-3, those segments were excluded. V-gene and J-gene trimming of TCR beta chains was associated with a missense DCLRE1C variant in a later genetic analysis, and the association was replicated in an independent cohort. Compared with equally common non-associated chains, HLA-associated TCR beta chains in a later analysis were more clonally expanded and had lower generation probabilities. A later analysis associated 16,951 TCR beta sequences with specific HLA alleles at a false discovery rate of 0.05. Because counts were too low, roughly 18 rarely observed V segments, including chromosome 9 orphons, were left out of the earlier analysis of over 550 of the donors. In an earlier analysis of 587 of the donors, most TCR beta V segments appeared in productive rearrangements about 87% or about 30% of the time, broadly matching IMGT annotations. Correlated functional status among segregating V segments might be attributable to linkage disequilibrium, but an unknown experimental factor could not be ruled out. In a later analysis, several top co-occurrence clusters were reported to appear linked to parvovirus B19, influenza, CMV and Epstein-Barr virus. In both the original and validation cohorts, the classifier was reported to diagnose cytomegalovirus status with high specificity and sensitivity. A further reported finding was that TCR beta sequences accurately predicted the HLA-A and HLA-B alleles for most subjects in the first cohort. The authors suggested that the approach could potentially be extended to other disease states and immunological phenotypes. The presence/absence analyses assumed that sequencing depth was roughly uniform across donors, and that assumption may not be true. When HLA alleles, especially DR and DQ, strongly co-occurred, attributing TCR associations to individual alleles was difficult. The cohort was sequenced for TCR beta chains only, and without alpha or paired-chain data the features that could be detected were limited. Most TCR sequences were observed very rarely across donors, whereas some public TCRs were present in many individuals. According to a later genetic analysis, donors in an Asian-associated ancestry cluster had fewer N-insertions in productive TCRs than the approximately 700-donor mean. Immune exposure information for the cohort was limited to CMV serostatus.

Libraries were built with the immunoSEQ multiplex PCR assay. The multiplex PCR relied on a mix of 60 forward primers for TCR Vbeta segments and 13 reverse primers for TCR Jbeta segments. Amplification of the CDR3 region of rearranged TCR beta genes was performed with a multiplex PCR assay on genomic DNA. Amplified TCR beta libraries were sequenced as 87-base-pair reads on the Illumina HiSeq System. As for the original processing: A later analysis tallied around 80 million unique TCR beta chains across the 660 or so repertoires, and about 10 million of those chains were shared by two or more donors. To remove PCR and sequencing errors, raw reads were error-corrected and collapsed into unique sequences using a nearest-neighbor algorithm that merged closely related sequences. Alignment of CDR3 sequences to IMGT reference sequences was used to assign V, D and J gene segments. For a sequence to be retained, a match of at least six nucleotides was required to both a V gene segment and a J gene segment. Rearrangements were classified as productive when the CDR3 lacked stop codons and remained in frame with V and J, and all other rearrangements were classified as non-productive. CDR3 was defined by IMGT convention, running from the second conserved V-encoded cysteine to the conserved J-encoded phenylalanine. The earlier analysis of approximately 500 of the donors excluded sequences that lacked an unambiguous match to a single V gene segment. An earlier analysis of 550 to 650 of the donors classified V segments as functional when productive rearrangements were above 56.7% and as segregating when the standard deviation between donors was above 5%. A statistical classification framework was built for diagnosing cytomegalovirus status from the catalog of TCR beta chain sequences. In a later analysis, TCR nucleotide sequences were compared against IMGT/GENE-DB human TR gene sequences so that V and J genes could be assigned. The TCRdist pipeline was used in a later analysis to assign CDR3 sequences and most-parsimonious VDJ recombination scenarios. In a later analysis, each TCR beta chain was defined by its CDR3 amino acid sequence together with its V-gene family, and reads lacking a unique V-gene family were excluded. As a way to deal with suspected cross-contamination and a sequencing artifact, a later analysis dropped 592 nucleotide sequences that were highly shared and had low generation probability. In a later analysis, a clonal expansion index for each public chain was calculated from normalized within-repertoire ranks of inferred template counts. In a later analysis, generation probabilities were computed with a VDJ recombination model fitted to out-of-frame rearrangements, and the resulting probabilities were checked against IGoR. A later analysis scored TCR-TCR, TCR-HLA and TCR-CMV co-occurrence with hypergeometric tests, applying a repertoire-size bias correction to TCR pairs. In a later analysis, false discovery rates were estimated by permuting HLA or CMV assignments 20 times. In a later analysis, co-occurring TCRs were grouped with DBSCAN, and TCRdist sequence similarity was added when clustering was performed within HLA-allele-positive subsets. Repertoires with fewer than 30,000 or more than 120,000 public chains were left out of co-occurrence clustering, as were five repertoires with anomalous nucleotide sharing. TCRdb took this table from immuneACCESS and kept in-frame rearrangements with V and J called. Such tables lack part of the clones; where checked against another copy, unresolved V genes explain under half of the gap, and the rest is unexplained. V, J and clone size reflect that table, while D and trimming were determined from the DNA. In this sample's table one finds under 90,000 clones. The leading ten clones occupy about an eighth of the sample.

On this clone: No cognate antigen has been identified for it.

Measured from the cysteine to the phenylalanine, the CDR3 is 15 residues long. This entry keeps only the CDR3 DNA: 45 bases, framed from base 1. CDR1 SGHRS and CDR2 YFSETQ are derived from the germline V gene. V and J are truncated by 4 bases and 7 bases respectively, leaving an intervening sequence of 18 bases. The cohort comprised more than 550 healthy bone marrow donors. Cohort members were all nominally healthy when sampled, although unrecorded immune exposures were likely present. The donor was CMV seropositive and was included in the group of 250 to 300 seropositive cohort members. A peripheral blood sample was provided by each donor, and peripheral blood mononuclear cells were used for TCR beta sequencing. Genomic DNA was extracted from the blood cell samples with the Qiagen DNeasy Blood Extraction Kit.

The chain uses TRBV5-1 and TRBJ1-3; 5 matching bases give a weak D call of TRBD1. The material sequenced was PBMCs. The receptor's source is a man aged 45-60 years in good health and CMV-seropositive. The CDR3: CASSPQRRDGNTIYF. Read as DNA, the sequence is TGCGCCAGCAGCCCGCAAAGGAGGGACGGGAACACCATATATTTT. Extended through the reference TRBV5-1 and TRBJ1-3 proteins, this CDR3 yields the full variable domain: KAGVTQTPRYLIKTRGQQVTLSCSPISGHRSVSWYQQTPGQGLQFLFEYFSETQRNKGNFPGRFSGRQFSNSRSEMNVSTLELGDSALYLCASSPQRRDGNTIYFGEGSWLTVV.